The clone carrying this TCR beta chain is a singleton in its sample. Clones were sequenced by immunoSEQ multiplex PCR, and TCRdb holds only the in-frame ones, with some missing. The table includes some 60,000 clones, 88% detected once. The data originate from a study of blood T cell repertoires in COVID-19. In the study overall: In each case, the material was cDNA or gDNA derived from T cells, B-cell-depleted T cells, or PBMCs.

The sequence was collected from a man in his fifties or sixties with acute or convalescent COVID-19. The sequenced sample was peripheral blood.

CDR3 coding DNA: TGCGCCAGCAGCTTGACACGGAGCGAGCAGTTCTTC. It translates to CASSLTRSEQFF. The chain employs TRBV5-1 and TRBJ2-1; D is undetermined. The length of the CDR3 is 12 residues. The ends were cut back, 1 base at V and 10 bases at J, with 9 bases in the middle. In germline, CDR1 is SGHRS, CDR2 YFSETQ.